The 27 T cell receptor beta chains reported below all come from one sample, sequenced in a study of shared clonotypes between healthy human individuals. Measured with immunoSEQ multiplex PCR; TCRdb has only the in-frame clones, and not every one. The table has about 480,000 clones, about 75% seen once. The sample comprised PBMCs. These receptors originate from a woman between 40 and 55 years old in good health. Some clones in this sample may be carry-over from other donors' samples.

V usage is TRBV5-4 and J usage is TRBJ2-3, with D possibly TRBD2 on 6 matching bases. The CDR3 has 15 residues. The germline CDR1 and CDR2 sequences are SGHNT and YYREEE (reference sequence). Trimming removed 4 bases at V and 2 bases at J, with 14 bases between. CDR3 DNA: TGTGCCAGCAGCCCACCGGGACTTTTCACAGATACGCAGTATTTT. It codes for CASSPPGLFTDTQYF.

The chain employs TRBV11-2 and TRBJ2-5, with D possibly TRBD2 on 6 matching bases. Germline CDR1 reads SGHAT; CDR2 reads FQNNGV. V lost 1 base and J 5 bases, leaving 11 bases between the germline ends. The CDR3 has 14 amino acids. The CDR3 spells CASSLAGVPETQYF. The CDR3 DNA is TGTGCCAGCAGCTTAGCGGGAGTTCCGGAGACCCAGTACTTC.

Many counts were recorded for this clone. The chain combines TRBV9 with TRBJ1-1; D may be TRBD1 (6 bases). This CDR3 is built from 13 residues. Germline V gives CDR1 SGDLS, CDR2 YYNGEE. Trimming took 4 bases from V and 5 from J, leaving 12 bases between them. The CDR3 sequence: CASSPRGQTEAFF. The CDR3 nucleotides read TGTGCCAGCAGCCCTCGAGGACAGACTGAAGCTTTCTTT.

The chain combines TRBV5-5 with TRBJ1-2, with D perhaps TRBD1 (6 bases). Trimming removed 4 bases at V and 4 bases at J, with 17 bases between. Germline V CDR1 and CDR2: SGHKS, YYEKEE (reference sequence). This CDR3 is 15 amino acids long. In DNA form, the CDR3 reads TGTGCCAGCAGCCTCGGCAGGGGTTCGGTCTATGGCTACACCTTC. This translates into CASSLGRGSVYGYTF.

The chain employs TRBV5-1 and TRBJ2-7, with 10 positions matching TRBD2. This CDR3 has 15 amino acids. Germline CDR1 and CDR2: SGHRS and YFSETQ. The ends lost 0 bases at V and 4 bases at J; junction bases unmatched: 4. CDR3 DNA: TGCGCCAGCAGCTTGGGGACTAGCGGACTTTACGAGCAGTACTTC. It specifies CASSLGTSGLYEQYF. Full variable domain (rest looked up from reference TRBV5-1 and TRBJ2-7): KAGVTQTPRYLIKTRGQQVTLSCSPISGHRSVSWYQQTPGQGLQFLFEYFSETQRNKGNFPGRFSGRQFSNSRSEMNVSTLELGDSALYLCASSLGTSGLYEQYFGPGTRLTVT.

The chain recombines TRBV6-1 with TRBJ1-3; D may be TRBD1 (5 bases). CDR3 length: 14 residues. Germline CDR1 MNHNS, CDR2 SASEGT. V dropped 3 bases and J dropped 5 bases, with 11 bases sitting between them. The CDR3 sequence is CASSESRVRNTIYF. The DNA of the CDR3 is TGTGCCAGCAGTGAGTCCAGGGTCAGAAACACCATATATTTT.

The chain carries TRBV27 and TRBJ1-1; possible D gene TRBD1, 6 bases. In germline, CDR1 is MNHEY, CDR2 SMNVEV (reference sequence). This CDR3 region has 14 residues. V was cut by 5 bases and J by 3 bases, with 13 bases left in between. This chain's CDR3 is CASSPRGRDTEAFF. The CDR3 DNA reads as TGTGCCAGCAGTCCGAGGGGGAGGGACACTGAAGCTTTCTTT.

V gene TRBV30 combines with J gene TRBJ1-4; perhaps TRBD1 as D (5 bases). The germline gives CDR1 GTSNPN, CDR2 SVGIG (reference sequence). The germline V and J ends were trimmed by 8 bases and 4 bases, with 14 bases remaining between them. The CDR3 runs to 13 residues. The CDR3 protein is CAATGTDNEKLFF. CDR3 DNA: TGTGCCGCCACGGGGACGGATAATGAAAAACTGTTTTTT.

This clone was counted once. This sample includes further DNA sequences coding for the same CDR3. This chain joins TRBV7-2 and TRBJ2-1, with a weak D call TRBD1 (5 bases). V lost 3 bases and J lost 7, with 10 bases in between. The CDR3 contains 13 residues. Germline CDR1 and CDR2: SGHTA and FQGNSA. The CDR3 DNA follows: TGTGCCAGCAGCTTGGGCCAGGGAAATGAGCAGTTCTTC. Translating it yields CASSLGQGNEQFF.

The chain recombines TRBV7-9 with TRBJ2-1, with D perhaps being TRBD1 or TRBD2 (5 bases each). Germline V gene data show CDR1 as SEHNR and CDR2 as FQNEAQ (reference sequence). This CDR3 has 16 amino acids. V lost 1 base to trimming and J lost 9 bases, with 19 bases between them. The CDR3 bases are TGTGCCAGCAGCTTAGACCTACTCGGGGCTAGGGGTGAGCAGTTCTTC. Translation: CASSLDLLGARGEQFF. Based on the CDR3 plus reference TRBV7-9 and TRBJ2-1, the full variable domain is DTGVSQNPRHKITKRGQNVTFRCDPISEHNRLYWYRQTLGQGPEFLTYFQNEAQLEKSRLLSDRFSAERPKGSFSTLEIQRTEQGDSAMYLCASSLDLLGARGEQFFGPGTRLTVL.

This chain uses TRBV5-1 with TRBJ2-5; a weak D match, TRBD2 (6 bases). This CDR3 is 13 amino acids long. Trimming stripped 4 bases from V and 4 bases from J, with 11 bases between. Germline V CDR1 and CDR2: SGHRS, YFSETQ. The CDR3 is CASSRGSGETQYF. The CDR3 DNA is TGCGCCAGCAGCCGGGGGAGCGGAGAGACCCAGTACTTC.

This clone was counted many times. DNA of the CDR3: TGTGCCAGCAGCCCCAGGGGACGGGGCAATCAGCCCCAGCATTTT. Residues: CASSPRGRGNQPQHF. This chain uses TRBV7-9 with TRBJ1-5, with D perhaps matching TRBD1 (6 bases). The V end lost 5 bases, the J end lost 2 bases, and 13 bases lay between the germline ends. This CDR3 comprises 15 residues. Germline V CDR1 and CDR2: SEHNR, FQNEAQ (reference sequence).

The chain has TRBV14 and TRBJ1-4; TRBD1 matches 9 bases. J gave up 8 bases and V 2 bases, and 6 bases lay outside the gene matches. The CDR3 is 15 residues long. CDR1 SGHDN and CDR2 FVKESK come from the germline V gene. CDR3 residues: CASSQWGQGDEKLFF. The CDR3 nucleotides are TGTGCCAGCAGCCAATGGGGACAGGGCGACGAAAAACTGTTTTTT.

This clone has only a few counts. V and J are TRBV4-2 and TRBJ1-5, with D possibly matching TRBD1 (5 bases). The CDR3 runs 17 residues. V shed 1 base and J shed 10 bases, with 23 bases lying between them. Germline CDR1 and CDR2: LGHNA and YNFKEQ. The CDR3 sequence: CASSQVTTGTEITPQHF. DNA for the CDR3: TGTGCCAGCAGCCAAGTCACAACCGGGACCGAGATCACCCCCCAGCATTTT.

The chain links TRBV29-1 to TRBJ2-7, with a possible D match to TRBD1 (5 bases). Germline lookup yields CDR1 SQVTM and CDR2 ANQGSEA. The CDR3 loop spans 14 amino acids. V was cut by 1 base and J by 2 bases, with 12 bases left in between. In DNA form, the CDR3 reads TGCAGCGTTGAAGGTCGAGACAGCCCCTACGAGCAGTACTTC. Its protein product is CSVEGRDSPYEQYF.

The chain has TRBV19 and TRBJ1-5; 8 bases match TRBD1. Germline V CDR1 and CDR2: LNHDA, SQIVND (reference sequence). CDR3 size: 16 residues. Trimming removed 4 bases from V and 7 bases from J; junction bases left unmatched: 12. The CDR3 nucleotides read TGTGCCAGTAGTACCCCCGACAGGGGATGGTGGCAGCCCCAGCATTTT. Amino acid sequence: CASSTPDRGWWQPQHF.

V and J are TRBV15 and TRBJ1-1; 7 nucleotides agree with TRBD1. With 6 bases clipped from V and 5 bases from J, the junction kept 6 bases outside the gene matches. This CDR3 has 13 amino acids. Germline V lookup: CDR1 LNHNV, CDR2 YYDKDF (reference sequence). The DNA of the CDR3 is TGTGCCACCAGTCGACAGGGAGCGACTGAAGCTTTCTTT. This codes for CATSRQGATEAFF. Full variable domain (rest looked up from reference TRBV15 and TRBJ1-1): DAMVIQNPRYQVTQFGKPVTLSCSQTLNHNVMYWYQQKSSQAPKLLFHYYDKDFNNEADTPDNFQSRRPNTSFCFLDIRSPGLGDTAMYLCATSRQGATEAFFGQGTRLTVV.

CDR3 region: CASSFAPRGVEQYF. As DNA, the CDR3 is TGTGCCAGCAGTTTTGCCCCCAGAGGGGTCGAGCAGTACTTC. The chain has TRBV2 and TRBJ2-7; the D call may be TRBD1 or TRBD2 (5 bases each). The germline V and J ends were trimmed by 5 bases and 6 bases, with 17 bases remaining between them. Germline CDR1 SNHLY, CDR2 FYNNEI. This CDR3 is built from 14 residues.

This clone was counted only a few times. This chain connects TRBV19 to TRBJ1-1; D remains unclear. The CDR3 contains 14 residues. Looked up from germline, CDR1 is LNHDA and CDR2 is SQIVND (reference sequence). V was shortened by 3 bases and J by 0 bases, with 8 bases between the two germline ends. The CDR3 spells CASSIYSVNTEAFF. The DNA of the CDR3 is TGTGCCAGTAGTATTTACAGCGTGAACACTGAAGCTTTCTTT.

This chain uses TRBV5-1 with TRBJ1-4, with unresolved D. The CDR3 is 16 amino acids. With 0 bases removed from V and 3 bases from J, the gap between germline ends came to 12 bases. The germline V gene encodes CDR1 SGHRS and CDR2 YFSETQ. CDR3 sequence reads: CASSLEGDGANEKLFF. The CDR3, as DNA: TGCGCCAGCAGCTTGGAGGGTGATGGCGCTAATGAAAAACTGTTTTTT.

This chain connects TRBV29-1 to TRBJ2-5; 9 bases map to TRBD1. CDR3 length: 16 residues. CDR1 SQVTM and CDR2 ANQGSEA come from the germline V gene. The ends lost 5 bases at V and 2 bases at J; junction bases unmatched: 12. The CDR3 loop reads CSVIGTGNAGQETQYF. DNA of the CDR3: TGCAGCGTTATTGGGACAGGGAACGCTGGTCAAGAGACCCAGTACTTC.

The V and J genes are TRBV5-1 and TRBJ1-3; no firm D call. Germline V gene sequence: CDR1 SGHRS, CDR2 YFSETQ. The CDR3 extends over 15 amino acids. The ends were cut back, 0 bases at V and 0 bases at J, with 7 bases in the middle. The CDR3 DNA is TGCGCCAGCAGCTTGGCCCCAGGCTCTGGAAACACCATATATTTT. Translation gives CASSLAPGSGNTIYF.

This clone was observed a few times. The rearrangement uses TRBV9 and TRBJ2-7, with TRBD2 identical over 16 bases. J lost 2 bases, V lost 3 bases, and 8 bases had no gene match. This CDR3 region has 18 residues. Germline V gene lookup returns CDR1 SGDLS and CDR2 YYNGEE. The CDR3 nucleotides are TGTGCCAGCAGCGCCGACAGGGGACTAGCGGGAGGGACCTACGAGCAGTACTTC. Encoded protein: CASSADRGLAGGTYEQYF. Supplemented by reference TRBV9 and TRBJ2-7, the full variable domain reads DSGVTQTPKHLITATGQRVTLRCSPRSGDLSVYWYQQSLDQGLQFLIQYYNGEERAKGNILERFSAQQFPDLHSELNLSSLELGDSALYFCASSADRGLAGGTYEQYFGPGTRLTVT.

The chain recombines TRBV19 with TRBJ2-5; D is unclear. The CDR3 runs to 14 residues. Germline CDR1 is LNHDA and CDR2 is SQIVND (reference sequence). V lost 6 bases to trimming and J lost 0 bases, with 11 bases between them. The CDR3 is CASREQNYQETQYF. The CDR3 DNA is TGTGCCAGTAGAGAACAGAATTACCAAGAGACCCAGTACTTC.

There are a few counts of this clone. The chain links TRBV11-3 to TRBJ1-1; D unresolved. The CDR3 runs to 13 residues. CDR1 is SGHNT, CDR2 YENEEA, per germline. V was cut by 5 bases and J by 0 bases, with 7 bases left in between. CDR3 DNA sequence: TGTGCCAGCAGCGAGGACGTGAACACTGAAGCTTTCTTT. It yields the protein CASSEDVNTEAFF. Filled out from reference TRBV11-3 and TRBJ1-1, the complete variable domain reads EAGVVQSPRYKIIEKKQPVAFWCNPISGHNTLYWYLQNLGQGPELLIRYENEEAVDDSQLPKDRFSAERLKGVDSTLKIQPAELGDSAVYLCASSEDVNTEAFFGQGTRLTVV.

This clone was recorded once. The chain couples TRBV15 to TRBJ1-5; the D is unclear. Germline V gives CDR1 LNHNV, CDR2 YYDKDF (reference sequence). V lost 1 base to trimming and J lost 5 bases, with 6 bases between them. The CDR3 contains 13 residues. The CDR3 reads CATSRATYQPQHF. The CDR3 nucleotides read TGTGCCACCAGCAGAGCCACATATCAGCCCCAGCATTTT.

About this clone itself: A read error may be the cause here, since a much bigger clone is one base away. The rearrangement joins TRBV2 to TRBJ1-1; D perhaps matches TRBD1 (5 bases). The CDR3 runs 12 residues. Germline values: CDR1 SNHLY, CDR2 FYNNEI. V was trimmed by 4 bases and J by 3 bases, leaving 6 bases between them. In DNA, the CDR3 is TGTGCCAGCAGTGTGGGGGACACTGAAGCTTTCTTT. Protein: CASSVGDTEAFF.